Shown below are 10 T cell receptor beta chains from a single sample sequenced in a study of T-cell reconstitution after alpha-beta-depleted transplantation in children. Using unique molecular identifiers, the investigators prepared the TCRbeta library. TCRdb fed the PCR reads into MiXCR, producing one record per CDR3 protein. This table holds some 640,000 distinct CDR3 sequences, roughly 15% found once. The input for sequencing was PBMCs from the stem cell graft donor, taken from the stem cell graft. The receptors originated from a human donor who donated a stem cell graft to a child with acute myeloid leukemia.

This clonotype was seen many times. The chain couples TRBV4-3 to TRBJ1-1; 8 bases align to TRBD1. The CDR3 sequence is 16 residues long. CDR1 and CDR2 from the germline V gene are LGHNA and YSLEER. V lost 1 base, J lost 0 bases, and 4 bases stayed unmatched. CDR3 bases: TGCGCCAGCAGCCAAGTGGACAGGGCCCTGAACACTGAAGCTTTCTTT. Translating it yields CASSQVDRALNTEAFF.

This clonotype has at least ten counts. The chain employs TRBV20-1 and TRBJ1-2; no definite D call. Deletions cut 6 bases from V and 6 bases from J, with 20 bases between. Germline CDR1 reads DFQATT; CDR2 reads SNEGSKA (reference sequence). The CDR3 spans 14 residues. CDR3 DNA sequence: TGCAGTGCCCTCCACACCGGGGAGGTGGATGGCTACACCTTC. It encodes CSALHTGEVDGYTF.

In its sample, this clonotype was seen many times. CDR3 in DNA: TGTGCCATCAGTTGGTCGGCGGGGGCTGAGACCCAGTACTTC. It is translated as CAISWSAGAETQYF. The rearrangement uses TRBV10-3 and TRBJ2-5; tentative D call: TRBD2 (7 bases). The CDR3 consists of 14 residues. The germline V and J ends were trimmed by 5 bases and 5 bases, with 15 bases remaining between them. CDR1 and CDR2 from the germline V gene are ENHRY and SYGVKD.

V and J are TRBV12-3 or TRBV12-4 and TRBJ2-2; D could derive from TRBD1 or TRBD2 (5 bases each). The CDR3 spans 14 residues. V lost 5 bases to trimming and J lost 6 bases, with 13 bases between them. CDR3 nucleotides: TGTGCCAGCAGTCCGGGACGATTCTCCGGGGAGCTGTTTTTT. Translation: CASSPGRFSGELFF.

This clonotype was seen repeatedly, ten times or more. The chain recombines TRBV10-3 with TRBJ2-5, with 8 bases aligning to TRBD1. This CDR3 region has 13 residues. Per the germline V gene, CDR1 is ENHRY and CDR2 is SYGVKD. The V segment lost 6 bases and the J segment 0 bases; nucleotides outside the gene matches: 0. The CDR3 coding sequence is TGTGCCATCAGGGGACAGGACCAAGAGACCCAGTACTTC. It specifies CAIRGQDQETQYF.

The V call is TRBV11-2, the J call TRBJ2-3; D call uncertain. Germline V CDR1 and CDR2: SGHAT, FQNNGV. V was pared by 9 bases and J by 4 bases, with 14 bases between. The CDR3 runs to 13 residues. Here the CDR3 reads CASLVPLSDTQYF. CDR3 coding DNA: TGTGCCAGTCTGGTTCCACTCTCAGATACGCAGTATTTT. Filled out from reference TRBV11-2 and TRBJ2-3, the complete variable domain reads EAGVAQSPRYKIIEKRQSVAFWCNPISGHATLYWYQQILGQGPKLLIQFQNNGVVDDSQLPKDRFSAERLKGVDSTLKIQPAKLEDSAVYLCASLVPLSDTQYFGPGTRLTVL.

This clonotype came up many times. The J gene is TRBJ2-1, the V gene TRBV29-1; D may be TRBD2 (7 bases). V was trimmed by 1 base and J by 9 bases, leaving 10 bases between them. CDR1 and CDR2 from the germline V gene are SQVTM and ANQGSEA. The CDR3 has 12 residues. Written as DNA, the CDR3 is TGCAGCGTTGAAGGGGGGGGCAGTGAGCAGTTCTTC. This sequence encodes CSVEGGGSEQFF.

CDR3 sequence: CASRESSGGNYNEQFF. CDR3 nucleotide sequence: TGTGCCAGCAGAGAGTCTAGCGGGGGGAACTACAATGAGCAGTTCTTC. The gene calls are TRBV28 and TRBJ2-1, with 11 bases matching TRBD2. The CDR3 has 16 amino acids. After removal of 6 bases from V and 3 bases from J, the junction contained 7 bases not matched to a gene. Germline CDR1 and CDR2: MDHEN and SYDVKM.

The chain uses TRBV28 and TRBJ2-1; 10 bases fit TRBD2. J was trimmed by 3 bases and V by 2 bases; bases with no gene match: 4. The V gene's germline CDR1 is MDHEN and CDR2 SYDVKM. The CDR3 length is 16 residues. The CDR3 region has the DNA TGTGCCAGCAGTTTACCCCCTAGCGGGGGCTACAATGAGCAGTTCTTC. It specifies CASSLPPSGGYNEQFF.

This clonotype was seen a few times. The chain links TRBV29-1 to TRBJ1-2; 11 nucleotides align to TRBD1. J gave up 11 bases and V 1 base, and 6 bases lay outside the gene matches. This CDR3 is 13 amino acids long. Per the germline V gene, CDR1 is SQVTM and CDR2 is ANQGSEA. In nucleotides, the CDR3 is TGCAGCGTTGAAGGATTGGGACAGGGGGTTTACACCTTC. It encodes CSVEGLGQGVYTF. Looking up the rest from reference TRBV29-1 and TRBJ1-2 gives the full variable domain: SAVISQKPSRDICQRGTSLTIQCQVDSQVTMMFWYRQQPGQSLTLIATANQGSEATYESGFVIDKFPISRPNLTFSTLTVSNMSPEDSSIYLCSVEGLGQGVYTFGSGTRLTVV.